Listed below are T cell receptor beta chains from one sample, sequenced in a study of T cells in Graves' hyperthyroidism and ophthalmopathy. TCRdb reprocessed the multiplex PCR reads with MiXCR, giving one entry per CDR3 protein. The sample has a few hundred thousand distinct CDR3 sequences, about half seen once. Source material: peripheral blood or thyroid tissue (not recorded which). The receptors were gathered from a woman between 18 and 29 years old with Graves' hyperthyroidism. Both conserved end residues are part of each CDR3. D genes are given only for firm matches. Only part of the rows carry a size: once, few, many, or a class if the clone is expanded.

NA	TRBJ1-5	many	TRBV6-5	CASRTYQPQHF	TGTGCCAGCAGAACGTATCAGCCCCAGCATTTT
NA	TRBJ1-2	NA	TRBV7-9	CASSKPNRDGYTF	TGTGCCAGCAGCAAGCCGAACAGGGATGGCTACACCTTC
NA	TRBJ1-3	NA	TRBV20-1	CSAREARGHVGSGNTIYF	TGCAGTGCTAGAGAAGCCCGGGGACATGTGGGTTCTGGAAACACCATATATTTT
NA	TRBJ2-2	few	TRBV20-1	CSASNEPVAGELFF	TGCAGTGCTAGTAACGAACCAGTGGCCGGGGAGCTGTTTTTT
NA	TRBJ1-1	NA	TRBV19	CARDGREDGTEAFF	TGTGCTAGAGATGGCAGGGAGGACGGCACTGAAGCTTTCTTT
NA	TRBJ1-2	NA	TRBV2	CARGLTGDHGYTF	TGTGCCAGAGGATTGACCGGGGACCATGGCTACACCTTC
NA	TRBJ2-3	NA	TRBV7-9	CASSQEMGTQCF	TGTGCCAGCAGCCAAGAGATGGGTACGCAGTGTTTT
TRBD1	TRBJ2-2	many	TRBV12-3/TRBV12-4	CASNRDRVHTGELFF	TGTGCCAGCAACCGGGACAGGGTACACACCGGGGAGCTGTTTTTT
NA	TRBJ1-5	many	TRBV12-3/TRBV12-4	CASSFRRFSNQPQHF	TGTGCCAGCAGTTTTAGGCGTTTTAGCAATCAGCCCCAGCATTTT
TRBD1	TRBJ1-5	once	TRBV2	CASSETGGGQPQHF	TGTGCCAGCAGTGAGACAGGGGGCGGTCAGCCCCAGCATTTT
TRBD1	TRBJ2-3	once	TRBV20-1	CSARVGTGGKTDTQYF	TGCAGTGCTAGAGTAGGGACAGGGGGTAAGACAGATACGCAGTATTTT
TRBD1	TRBJ1-2	NA	TRBV12-3/TRBV12-4	CASSSRTGGPSNYGYTF	TGTGCCAGCAGTTCCAGGACAGGGGGCCCTAGCAACTATGGCTACACCTTC
TRBD1	TRBJ2-5	NA	TRBV20-1	CSAQPGQPFGPQYF	TGCAGTGCGCAGCCGGGACAGCCCTTTGGGCCCCAGTACTTC
NA	TRBJ1-5	many	TRBV2	CASRMTGEPQHF	TGTGCCAGCAGGATGACAGGTGAGCCCCAGCATTTT
NA	TRBJ2-5	NA	TRBV30	CAWSVLGRETQYF	TGTGCCTGGAGTGTCCTGGGTCGGGAGACCCAGTACTTC
TRBD2	TRBJ2-7	many	TRBV20-1	CSAEETSGTVIHYEQYF	TGCAGTGCCGAGGAGACTAGCGGGACTGTGATACACTACGAGCAGTACTTC
NA	TRBJ1-2	NA	TRBV6-5	CAGSYSILNLYGYTF	TGTGCCGGCAGTTACTCGATCTTGAACCTGTATGGCTACACCTTC
NA	TRBJ2-1	few	TRBV7-8	CASSSFSWNEQFF	TGTGCCAGCAGCTCGTTTTCTTGGAATGAGCAGTTCTTC
TRBD1	TRBJ1-5	once	TRBV20-1	CSASYGTGDQPQHF	TGCAGTGCTAGTTATGGGACAGGGGATCAGCCCCAGCATTTT
NA	TRBJ2-3	many	TRBV10-3	CAISERTRGTDTQYF	TGTGCCATCAGTGAGAGAACACGGGGCACAGATACGCAGTATTTT
NA	TRBJ1-4	NA	TRBV2	CASIAGGAGVNEKLFF	TGTGCCAGCATCGCGGGGGGTGCGGGAGTAAATGAAAAACTGTTTTTT
NA	TRBJ1-5	many	TRBV9	CASSVGSGNQPQHF	TGTGCCAGCAGCGTAGGGTCGGGTAATCAGCCCCAGCATTTT
NA	TRBJ1-1	NA	TRBV4-1	CASSQARGANTEAFF	TGCGCCAGCAGCCAAGCCCGGGGGGCTAACACTGAAGCTTTCTTT
TRBD2	TRBJ2-3	once	TRBV2	CASSETWGGVGTDTQYF	TGTGCCAGCAGCGAGACCTGGGGGGGAGTCGGCACAGATACGCAGTATTTT
TRBD1	TRBJ1-2	many	TRBV4-1	CASSQGQGGGYGYTF	TGCGCCAGCAGCCAAGGACAGGGGGGAGGCTATGGCTACACCTTC
NA	TRBJ2-3	NA	TRBV5-1	CASSLRQRTDTQYF	TGCGCCAGCAGCTTAAGACAGAGAACAGATACGCAGTATTTT
TRBD1	TRBJ2-3	NA	TRBV12-3/TRBV12-4	CASSLGQETDTQYF	TGTGCCAGCAGTCTCGGACAGGAAACAGATACGCAGTATTTT
NA	TRBJ2-7	many	TRBV9	CASSVGGPEREQYF	TGTGCCAGCAGCGTAGGGGGGCCTGAGCGCGAGCAGTACTTC
TRBD1	TRBJ2-3	NA	TRBV5-4	CASSPSGTGYADTQYF	TGTGCCAGCAGCCCAAGCGGGACAGGGTACGCAGATACGCAGTATTTT
TRBD1	TRBJ2-7	many	TRBV7-9	CASSLTGQGLSEQYF	TGTGCCAGCAGCTTAACGGGACAGGGGTTAAGCGAGCAGTACTTC
NA	TRBJ2-4	few	TRBV20-1	CSARATGTHENIQYF	TGCAGTGCTAGAGCGACCGGGACCCACGAGAACATTCAGTACTTC
NA	TRBJ2-7	many	TRBV7-2	CASTFIGRIYEQYF	TGTGCCAGCACATTTATCGGACGGATCTACGAGCAGTACTTC
NA	TRBJ1-3	many	TRBV18	CASSRGTGNTIYF	TGTGCCAGCTCACGGGGAACTGGAAACACCATATATTTT
NA	TRBJ2-3	NA	TRBV2	CASMTGWGTDTQYF	TGTGCCAGCATGACAGGTTGGGGCACAGATACGCAGTATTTT
NA	TRBJ2-1	NA	TRBV19	CASWRDNEQFF	TGTGCCAGCTGGAGGGATAATGAGCAGTTCTTC
NA	TRBJ1-2	many	TRBV5-1	CASSLAEGEYYGYTF	TGCGCCAGCAGCTTGGCCGAGGGGGAGTACTATGGCTACACCTTC
TRBD1	TRBJ2-7	NA	TRBV9	CASSLGDRSNSEQYF	TGTGCCAGCAGTTTGGGGGACAGATCTAATTCCGAGCAGTACTTC
TRBD1	TRBJ2-7	few	TRBV7-2	CASSDRTGSSYEQYF	TGTGCCAGCAGTGACCGGACAGGGAGCTCCTACGAGCAGTACTTC
NA	TRBJ2-7	NA	TRBV20-1	CSARDGGGDINEQYF	TGCAGTGCTAGAGATGGGGGAGGGGACATCAACGAGCAGTACTTC
NA	TRBJ1-1	many	TRBV20-1	CSARPGPPNTEAFF	TGCAGTGCTAGACCCGGGCCCCCGAACACTGAAGCTTTCTTT
NA	TRBJ2-2	few	TRBV7-9	CASSLEGGSGATGELFF	TGTGCCAGCAGCTTAGAAGGTGGGTCAGGGGCCACCGGGGAGCTGTTTTTT